This T cell receptor (beta chain) comes out of a study of blood T cell repertoires in COVID-19. Study background: The cDNA or gDNA used as material had been derived from T cells, B-cell-depleted T cells, or PBMCs.

As handled by the study authors: Estimation of nucleated cell counts relied on the amplification of reference gene primers. Assay used: immunoSEQ multiplex PCR; TCRdb lists only in-frame clones, some missing. The DNA was the basis for D and trimming; V, J and clone size are from that table. Seen here are over 90,000 clones, around 86% observed once, and the top ten hold 3% to 4%. V was pared by 4 bases and J by 3 bases, with 0 bases of the junction left unmatched. The CDR3 extends over 13 amino acids. Germline values: CDR1 LNHDA, CDR2 SQIVND (reference sequence). Sequencing was performed on peripheral blood. V usage is TRBV19 and J usage is TRBJ1-1; 9 bases match TRBD1. The source is a woman in her sixties or seventies with acute or convalescent COVID-19. The DNA for the CDR3 is TGTGCCAGTAGTAGGGACAGGGACACTGAAGCTTTCTTT. Its protein product is CASSRDRDTEAFF.